This record looks at one TCR beta chain sequence and its context. This sample is drawn from a study of blood T cell repertoires in COVID-19. The wider study: There were acute and convalescent COVID-19 samples, and they came from the United States, Italy and Spain.

Assay: immunoSEQ multiplex PCR; the TCRdb copy retains only in-frame clones and omits some. The sample has about 80,000 clones; 60% to 80% are singletons. With 4 bases clipped from V and 1 base from J, the junction kept 8 bases outside the gene matches. Germline loops: CDR1 SNHLY, CDR2 FYNNEI. There are 16 residues in the CDR3. This chain links TRBV2 with TRBJ2-5; 8 bases match TRBD2. Specimen: peripheral blood. This TCR derives from a man in his sixties or seventies with active or convalescent COVID-19. CDR3 nucleotide sequence: TGTGCCAGCAGTGCCCAACTAGCGGTGATCCAAGAGACCCAGTACTTC. Its protein is CASSAQLAVIQETQYF.